The clone carrying this TCR beta chain was detected once. The data belong to a study of PD-1 blockade in mismatch repair-deficient tumors. Across the study: Enrolled about 2013-2016, patients had progressing, pretreated mismatch repair-deficient cancers of around 12 types.

Here immunoSEQ multiplex PCR was the method, and the copy in TCRdb shows in-frame clones only, minus some. This sample has around 100,000 clones, with roughly 80% found just once. Germline V gives CDR1 SNHLY, CDR2 FYNNEI. The V gene end was trimmed by 7 bases and the J gene end by 5 bases; junction bases not matched to a gene: 14. The CDR3 is made up of 16 amino acids. The chain joins TRBV2 to TRBJ2-7; the match to TRBD2 covers 10 bases. The sequence was obtained from an adult with mismatch repair-deficient cancer. Specimen: peripheral blood, collected just over 59 weeks after starting pembrolizumab. The CDR3 DNA follows: TGTGCCAGCACCCAGGGGGCTAGCGGGAGCGGCGACGAGCAGTACTTC. Amino acids: CASTQGASGSGDEQYF. Looking up the rest from reference TRBV2 and TRBJ2-7 gives the full variable domain: EPEVTQTPSHQVTQMGQEVILRCVPISNHLYFYWYRQILGQKVEFLVSFYNNEISEKSEIFDDQFSVERPDGSNFTLKIRSTKLEDSAMYFCASTQGASGSGDEQYFGPGTRLTVT.